Each of the 21 T cell receptor beta chains below was sequenced from the same sample in a study of blood T cell repertoires in COVID-19. Libraries were prepared by immunoSEQ multiplex PCR; TCRdb keeps only in-frame clonotypes and omits some of them. The table includes fewer than 250,000 clones, 70% to 90% detected once. Sequencing input: PBMCs or T cells enriched from blood (not recorded which). The receptors here all came from a woman in her 50s with acute COVID-19.

The chain recombines TRBV19 with TRBJ1-6; D is perhaps TRBD1 (5 bases). V lost 1 base and J 8 bases, leaving 12 bases between the germline ends. CDR1 and CDR2 (germline): LNHDA, SQIVND (reference sequence). The CDR3 runs to 15 residues. The CDR3 region is CASSIGGTGDSPLHF. In nucleotides, the CDR3 is TGTGCCAGTAGTATAGGAGGGACTGGTGATTCACCCCTCCACTTT.

V usage is TRBV25-1 and J usage is TRBJ2-7, with D hard to call. The germline CDR1 and CDR2 sequences are MGHDK and SYGVNS. The CDR3 has 15 residues. V was shortened by 5 bases and J by 3 bases, with 17 bases between the two germline ends. The CDR3: CASSPQRKEIYEQYF. The CDR3 region has the DNA TGTGCCAGCAGTCCCCAGAGGAAGGAGATCTACGAGCAGTACTTC.

This clone turned up a few times. Other DNA sequences in the sample encode the same CDR3. The chain has TRBV30 and TRBJ2-7; 10 bases align to TRBD1. V trimming: 4 bases; J trimming: 0 bases; junction bases outside the gene matches: 3. Looked up from germline, CDR1 is GTSNPN and CDR2 is SVGIG (reference sequence). The CDR3 runs 14 residues. CDR3 region: CAWNRDRGSYEQYF. The CDR3 bases are TGTGCCTGGAACCGGGACAGGGGCTCCTACGAGCAGTACTTC.

V gene TRBV4-1 combines with J gene TRBJ1-2; a weak D match, TRBD1 (5 bases). Trimming stripped 3 bases from V and 3 bases from J, with 11 bases between. Germline values: CDR1 MGHRA, CDR2 YSYEKL. This CDR3 contains 14 residues. The DNA for the CDR3 is TGCGCCAGCAGCCATGCCGGGACTTACTATGGCTACACCTTC. Its translation: CASSHAGTYYGYTF.

This chain joins TRBV5-4 and TRBJ1-3, with D possibly TRBD1 on 5 matching bases. Germline CDR1 reads SGHNT; CDR2 reads YYREEE (reference sequence). The CDR3 totals 13 residues. The V and J ends lost 4 bases and 4 bases respectively, with 9 bases between them. The CDR3 sequence: CASSRRQGNTIYF. The CDR3 region has the DNA TGTGCCAGCAGCCGAAGACAGGGAAACACCATATATTTT.

The V gene is TRBV7-7, the J gene TRBJ2-3; unclear D gene. CDR1 and CDR2 from the germline V gene are SSHAT and FNYEAQ (reference sequence). Trimming removed 3 bases from V and 2 bases from J, with 9 bases in between. The length of the CDR3 is 14 residues. The CDR3 coding sequence is TGTGCCAGCAGCTTTACGGAGATCACAGATACGCAGTATTTT. Its protein product is CASSFTEITDTQYF.

This chain connects TRBV9 to TRBJ2-2, with 8 bases that match TRBD2. Germline CDR1 reads SGDLS; CDR2 reads YYNGEE. With V trimmed by 2 bases and J by 0 bases, 9 bases remained unmatched. The CDR3 length is 18 residues. The CDR3 loop reads CASSVHPGGGPNTGELFF. CDR3 coding DNA: TGTGCCAGCAGCGTCCACCCGGGCGGGGGGCCGAACACCGGGGAGCTGTTTTTT.

The chain has TRBV5-4 and TRBJ2-2; 7 bases fit TRBD2. The CDR3 has 15 residues. Trimming cost V 2 bases and J 1 base; bases outside gene matches: 2. The germline CDR1 and CDR2 sequences are SGHNT and YYREEE (reference sequence). The CDR3 DNA follows: TGTGCCAGCAGCTTTGCGGGGGTGAACACCGGGGAGCTGTTTTTT. Translating it yields CASSFAGVNTGELFF.

The J gene is TRBJ2-1, the V gene TRBV3-1 (or the pseudogene TRBV3-2), with 11 bases that match TRBD1. Trimming removed 4 bases from V and 4 bases from J; junction bases left unmatched: 6. CDR1 is LGHDT, CDR2 YNNKEL, per germline (reference sequence). This CDR3 is built from 16 residues. The CDR3 nucleotides are TGTGCCAGCAGCCGCCGGGGACAGGGGGAATACAATGAGCAGTTCTTC. It yields the protein CASSRRGQGEYNEQFF.

The chain recombines TRBV7-6 with TRBJ1-4, with D tentatively TRBD1 (5 bases). Germline lookup yields CDR1 SGHVS and CDR2 FNYEAQ. CDR3 length: 15 amino acids. Between the trimmed V and J ends, which lost 2 bases and 1 base, there was a span of 8 bases. CDR3 sequence: CASSLSGGTNEKLFF. In DNA, the CDR3 is TGTGCCAGCAGCTTATCGGGGGGAACTAATGAAAAACTGTTTTTT.

J is TRBJ1-2 and V is TRBV19; D gene ambiguous. CDR1 and CDR2 from the germline V gene are LNHDA and SQIVND (reference sequence). Deletions cut 2 bases from V and 0 bases from J, with 10 bases between. The CDR3 is 15 residues long. The CDR3, as DNA: TGTGCCAGTAGTATACTCCCAGGAACTAACTATGGCTACACCTTC. This encodes CASSILPGTNYGYTF.

CDR3 DNA sequence: TGTGCCAGCTCGGAGGCCACCCGGTCGCCCCAGCATTTT. This sequence encodes CASSEATRSPQHF. The chain has TRBV18 and TRBJ1-5; D is unclear. Germline V lookup: CDR1 KGHSH, CDR2 LQKENI. Trimming removed 6 bases from V and 9 bases from J, with 15 bases in between. The CDR3 has 13 residues.

The gene calls are TRBV6-2 or TRBV6-3 and TRBJ2-4, with TRBD1 identical over 8 bases. This CDR3 contains 15 residues. The J segment lost 8 bases and the V segment lost 5 bases, leaving 11 bases of the junction unmatched. Germline-derived CDR1 and CDR2 are MNHEY and SVGEGT. CDR3 protein: CASSRFQGAGDIQYF. The CDR3 DNA reads as TGTGCCAGCAGTCGTTTCCAGGGGGCAGGAGACATTCAGTACTTC.

The V and J genes are TRBV12-5 and TRBJ1-1; no clear D gene. Germline V gene lookup returns CDR1 LGHNT and CDR2 FRNRAP. There are 13 residues in the CDR3. Trimming removed 2 bases at V and 3 bases at J, with 7 bases between. The CDR3 is CASGLREDTEAFF. Written as DNA, the CDR3 is TGTGCTAGTGGTTTGCGAGAGGACACTGAAGCTTTCTTT.

V gene TRBV18 combines with J gene TRBJ1-2, with TRBD1 identical over 7 bases. V gave up 5 bases and J gave up 3 bases; unmatched junction bases: 9. The CDR3 totals 15 residues. Germline loops: CDR1 KGHSH, CDR2 LQKENI. CDR3 nucleotide sequence: TGTGCCAGCTCAGACAGGGTCCCATCCGACTATGGCTACACCTTC. It yields the protein CASSDRVPSDYGYTF.

The chain employs TRBV19 and TRBJ1-5; a possible D gene is TRBD1 (5 bases). V was cut by 8 bases and J by 4 bases, with 9 bases left in between. The CDR3 has 12 amino acids. Per germline, CDR1 LNHDA and CDR2 SQIVND (reference sequence). CDR3 nucleotides: TGTGCCAGTGACGACAGAAATCAGCCCCAGCATTTT. Its translation is CASDDRNQPQHF.

The V and J genes are TRBV19 and TRBJ2-7; D ambiguous. The CDR3 is 14 amino acids. V was cut by 1 base and J by 2 bases, with 9 bases left in between. The germline V gene encodes CDR1 LNHDA and CDR2 SQIVND (reference sequence). Here the CDR3 reads CASSIGFQTYEQYF. The CDR3 DNA is TGTGCCAGTAGTATAGGATTCCAGACCTACGAGCAGTACTTC.

The chain joins TRBV7-8 to TRBJ1-1; tentatively, D is TRBD1 (5 bases). Germline CDR1 reads SGHVS; CDR2 reads FQNEAQ. The CDR3 extends over 12 amino acids. The germline V and J ends were trimmed by 5 bases and 4 bases, with 8 bases remaining between them. The CDR3 here is CASSVQVTEAFF. The CDR3 nucleotides read TGTGCCAGCAGCGTACAGGTCACTGAAGCTTTCTTT. The whole variable domain, filled in from reference TRBV7-8 and TRBJ1-1, reads GAGVSQSPRYKVAKRGQDVALRCDPISGHVSLFWYQQALGQGPEFLTYFQNEAQLDKSGLPSDRFFAERPEGSVSTLKIQRTQQEDSAVYLCASSVQVTEAFFGQGTRLTVV.

V is TRBV5-4 and J is TRBJ1-2; D unclear. CDR3 length: 13 residues. Germline V lookup: CDR1 SGHNT, CDR2 YYREEE (reference sequence). Trimming left V 3 bases short and J 4 bases short, with 10 bases between. For the CDR3, the DNA is TGTGCCAGCAGCTCCGGTCTCTCCTATGGCTACACCTTC. It specifies CASSSGLSYGYTF.

V gene TRBV30 combines with J gene TRBJ2-5, with no clear D. The CDR3 totals 13 residues. V was clipped by 1 base and J by 1 base, with 7 bases between them. Germline CDR1 is GTSNPN and CDR2 is SVGIG (reference sequence). The CDR3 protein is CAWSAPFQETQYF. CDR3 sequence (DNA): TGTGCCTGGAGTGCCCCCTTCCAAGAGACCCAGTACTTC.

The chain combines TRBV19 with TRBJ2-5; 9 bases map to TRBD1. Looked up from germline, CDR1 is LNHDA and CDR2 is SQIVND (reference sequence). The CDR3 runs to 15 residues. Trimming at V came to 5 bases and at J to 4 bases, leaving 8 bases not matched to a gene. The CDR3 coding sequence is TGTGCCAGTAGTCTCCACAGGGGGCGCGGAGAGACCCAGTACTTC. It translates to CASSLHRGRGETQYF.